The rows below give T cell receptor beta chains drawn from one sample of a study of blood T cell repertoires in COVID-19. Repertoires were generated with immunoSEQ multiplex PCR, while TCRdb's copy carries only in-frame clones and drops some. The table shows 250,000 or so clones, with around 87% occurring only once. Sequenced material: PBMCs or T cells enriched from blood (not recorded which). These TCRs come from a woman in her 50s who had recovered from COVID-19. Both conserved end residues are part of each CDR3. Each record gives: V gene, clone size, D gene, J gene, CDR3 protein, CDR3 DNA. D genes are given only for firm matches. Clone sizes are given selectively: once, few, many, or a class where the clone is expanded.

v_call: TRBV12-3/TRBV12-4
clone_size: -
d_call: -
j_call: TRBJ1-3
cdr3_aa: CASTLLRNTIYF
cdr3_nt: TGTGCCAGCACCTTACTGAGAAACACCATATATTTT

v_call: TRBV15
clone_size: few
d_call: -
j_call: TRBJ2-1
cdr3_aa: CATSRNREALFF
cdr3_nt: TGTGCCACCAGCAGAAACAGGGAAGCGCTGTTCTTC

v_call: TRBV7-8
clone_size: -
d_call: -
j_call: TRBJ1-6
cdr3_aa: CASSQGLVYNSPLHF
cdr3_nt: TGTGCCAGCAGCCAGGGACTGGTCTATAATTCACCCCTCCACTTT

v_call: TRBV20-1
clone_size: -
d_call: TRBD1
j_call: TRBJ1-1
cdr3_aa: CSASVRTGHTEAFF
cdr3_nt: TGCAGTGCTAGTGTACGGACAGGGCACACTGAAGCTTTCTTT

v_call: TRBV6-5
clone_size: -
d_call: TRBD2
j_call: TRBJ2-7
cdr3_aa: CASSYGGSFPYEQYF
cdr3_nt: TGTGCCAGCAGTTACGGCGGGAGCTTCCCCTACGAGCAGTACTTC

v_call: TRBV10-3
clone_size: -
d_call: TRBD2
j_call: TRBJ2-1
cdr3_aa: CAISDSLAGGWYEQFF
cdr3_nt: TGTGCCATCAGTGATAGTCTAGCGGGAGGGTGGTATGAGCAGTTCTTC

v_call: TRBV6-5
clone_size: -
d_call: -
j_call: TRBJ2-2
cdr3_aa: CASSRPGTGELFF
cdr3_nt: TGTGCCAGCAGTCGGCCAGGGACCGGGGAGCTGTTTTTT

v_call: TRBV5-5
clone_size: -
d_call: TRBD1
j_call: TRBJ2-7
cdr3_aa: CASSRDGTGYEQYF
cdr3_nt: TGTGCCAGCAGCAGGGACGGGACAGGCTACGAGCAGTACTTC

v_call: TRBV3-1/TRBV3-2
clone_size: -
d_call: -
j_call: TRBJ2-5
cdr3_aa: CASSQNQMYQETQYF
cdr3_nt: TGTGCCAGCAGCCAAAATCAGATGTACCAAGAGACCCAGTACTTC

v_call: TRBV19
clone_size: -
d_call: TRBD1
j_call: TRBJ2-7
cdr3_aa: CASRVRQGAYEQYF
cdr3_nt: TGTGCCAGTAGGGTTCGACAGGGGGCCTACGAGCAGTACTTC

v_call: TRBV2
clone_size: -
d_call: -
j_call: TRBJ2-7
cdr3_aa: CASRRGGASYEQYF
cdr3_nt: TGTGCCAGCAGACGAGGAGGGGCCAGCTACGAGCAGTACTTC

v_call: TRBV7-9
clone_size: -
d_call: -
j_call: TRBJ1-1
cdr3_aa: CASSFSWRDDTEAFF
cdr3_nt: TGTGCCAGCAGCTTTAGTTGGAGGGATGACACTGAAGCTTTCTTT

v_call: TRBV5-1
clone_size: -
d_call: -
j_call: TRBJ1-3
cdr3_aa: CASSLGHSGNTIYF
cdr3_nt: TGCGCCAGCAGCTTGGGACACTCTGGAAACACCATATATTTT

v_call: TRBV18
clone_size: -
d_call: -
j_call: TRBJ1-6
cdr3_aa: CASSEQGRNSPLHF
cdr3_nt: TGTGCCAGCTCAGAACAGGGCCGCAATTCACCCCTCCACTTT

v_call: TRBV21-1
clone_size: -
d_call: -
j_call: TRBJ2-6
cdr3_aa: CASSKERREGSKANVLTF
cdr3_nt: TGTGCCAGCAGCAAAGAACGTAGGGAGGGCTCAAAGGCCAACGTCCTGACTTTC

v_call: TRBV7-2
clone_size: -
d_call: TRBD2
j_call: TRBJ2-3
cdr3_aa: CASSPGLAGITDTQYF
cdr3_nt: TGTGCCAGCAGCCCAGGACTAGCGGGAATCACAGATACGCAGTATTTT

v_call: TRBV19
clone_size: -
d_call: TRBD1
j_call: TRBJ2-1
cdr3_aa: CASGQGRLF
cdr3_nt: TGTGCCAGTGGACAGGGTCGGCTCTTC

v_call: TRBV30
clone_size: -
d_call: TRBD2
j_call: TRBJ2-1
cdr3_aa: CAWRIAGERDEQFF
cdr3_nt: TGTGCCTGGAGGATAGCGGGAGAGCGGGATGAGCAGTTCTTC

v_call: TRBV14
clone_size: -
d_call: TRBD2
j_call: TRBJ2-5
cdr3_aa: CASSQGPGRGVETQYF
cdr3_nt: TGTGCCAGCAGCCAAGGACCGGGACGGGGGGTAGAGACCCAGTACTTC

v_call: TRBV9
clone_size: -
d_call: TRBD1
j_call: TRBJ2-7
cdr3_aa: CASSPQPGQGSYEQYF
cdr3_nt: TGTGCCAGCAGCCCCCAACCGGGACAGGGATCCTACGAGCAGTACTTC

v_call: TRBV2
clone_size: -
d_call: TRBD1
j_call: TRBJ1-1
cdr3_aa: CATMGDRASGTEAFF
cdr3_nt: TGTGCCACCATGGGGGACAGGGCCAGCGGGACTGAAGCTTTCTTT

v_call: TRBV2
clone_size: -
d_call: TRBD1
j_call: TRBJ2-4
cdr3_aa: CASSVDRGHIQYF
cdr3_nt: TGTGCCAGCAGTGTCGACAGGGGGCACATTCAGTACTTC

v_call: TRBV10-3
clone_size: -
d_call: TRBD1
j_call: TRBJ2-1
cdr3_aa: CATDPRGQGNYNEQFF
cdr3_nt: TGTGCCACCGATCCTAGGGGACAGGGAAATTACAATGAGCAGTTCTTC

v_call: TRBV28
clone_size: -
d_call: TRBD2
j_call: TRBJ2-7
cdr3_aa: CASSSPPGLAPIQSYEQYF
cdr3_nt: TGTGCCAGCAGTTCCCCACCGGGACTAGCGCCCATCCAATCCTACGAGCAGTACTTC

v_call: TRBV5-6
clone_size: -
d_call: -
j_call: TRBJ1-5
cdr3_aa: CASSLTRGQPQHF
cdr3_nt: TGTGCCAGCAGCTTGACGAGAGGTCAGCCCCAGCATTTT

v_call: TRBV3-1/TRBV3-2
clone_size: -
d_call: -
j_call: TRBJ2-3
cdr3_aa: CASSQDYKDTDTQYF
cdr3_nt: TGTGCCAGCAGCCAAGACTATAAAGACACAGATACGCAGTATTTT

v_call: TRBV28
clone_size: -
d_call: -
j_call: TRBJ2-7
cdr3_aa: CASQNGLPPAEQYF
cdr3_nt: TGTGCCAGCCAGAACGGACTACCCCCTGCCGAGCAGTACTTC

v_call: TRBV10-3
clone_size: -
d_call: -
j_call: TRBJ2-7
cdr3_aa: CAISATFEKSYEQYF
cdr3_nt: TGTGCCATCAGCGCGACATTCGAAAAATCCTACGAGCAGTACTTC

v_call: TRBV6-5
clone_size: -
d_call: -
j_call: TRBJ2-2
cdr3_aa: CASISTGGAGELFF
cdr3_nt: TGTGCCAGCATAAGTACAGGGGGGGCCGGGGAGCTGTTTTTT